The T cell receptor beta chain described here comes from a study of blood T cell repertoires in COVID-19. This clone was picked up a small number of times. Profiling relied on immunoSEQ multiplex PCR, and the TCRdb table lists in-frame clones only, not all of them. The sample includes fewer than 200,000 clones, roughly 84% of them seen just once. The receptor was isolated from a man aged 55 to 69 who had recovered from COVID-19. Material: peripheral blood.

The CDR3: CASSQGQGARNGEAFF. CDR3 in DNA: TGCGCCAGCAGTCAAGGACAGGGGGCGCGAAATGGTGAAGCTTTCTTT. V gene TRBV5-1 combines with J gene TRBJ1-1, with TRBD1 matching over 11 bases. The germline V gene encodes CDR1 SGHRS and CDR2 YFSETQ. The CDR3 totals 16 residues. V dropped 5 bases and J dropped 7; count of bases not matched to a gene: 13.